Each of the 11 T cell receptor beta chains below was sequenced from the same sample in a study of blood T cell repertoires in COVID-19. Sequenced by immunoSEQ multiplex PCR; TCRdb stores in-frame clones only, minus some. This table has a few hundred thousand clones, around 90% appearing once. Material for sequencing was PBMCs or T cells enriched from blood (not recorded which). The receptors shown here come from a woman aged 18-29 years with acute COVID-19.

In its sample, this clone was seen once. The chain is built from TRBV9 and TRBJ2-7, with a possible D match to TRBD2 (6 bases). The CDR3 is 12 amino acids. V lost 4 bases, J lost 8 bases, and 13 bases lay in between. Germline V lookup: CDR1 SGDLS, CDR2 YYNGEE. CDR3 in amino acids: CASSPEGGKQYF. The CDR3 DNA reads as TGTGCCAGCAGCCCAGAGGGCGGGAAGCAGTACTTC.

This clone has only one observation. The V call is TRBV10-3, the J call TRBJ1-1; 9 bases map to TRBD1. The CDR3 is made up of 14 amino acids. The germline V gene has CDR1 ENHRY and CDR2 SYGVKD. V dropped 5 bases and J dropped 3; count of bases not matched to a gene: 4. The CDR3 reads CAISYRGLDTEAFF. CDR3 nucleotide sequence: TGTGCCATCAGTTACAGGGGGCTCGACACTGAAGCTTTCTTT.

The CDR3 sequence is CASSIGPAGQKVFEKLFF. In DNA, the CDR3 is TGTGCCAGTAGTATTGGCCCCGCAGGACAGAAAGTATTTGAAAAACTGTTTTTT. The chain is built from TRBV19 and TRBJ1-4, with a possible D match to TRBD1 (6 bases). The CDR3 has 18 residues. The V end was cut by 3 bases, the J end by 7 bases, with 24 bases between. Germline V gene lookup returns CDR1 LNHDA and CDR2 SQIVND (reference sequence).

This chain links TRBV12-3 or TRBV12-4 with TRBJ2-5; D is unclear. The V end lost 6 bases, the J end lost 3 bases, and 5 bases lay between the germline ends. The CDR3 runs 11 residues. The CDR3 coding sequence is TGTGCCAGCAGAAGCGAAGAGACCCAGTACTTC. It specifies CASRSEETQYF.

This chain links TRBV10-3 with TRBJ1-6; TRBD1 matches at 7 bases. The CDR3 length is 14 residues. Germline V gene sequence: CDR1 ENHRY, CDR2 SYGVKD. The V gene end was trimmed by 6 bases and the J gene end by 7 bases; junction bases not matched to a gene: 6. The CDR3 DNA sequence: TGTGCCATCAGACAGGACAGGACGAATTCACCCCTCCACTTT. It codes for CAIRQDRTNSPLHF.

The CDR3 is CASSSPTTGTTEAFF. Written as DNA, the CDR3 is TGTGCCAGCAGTTCTCCGACCACAGGGACCACTGAAGCTTTCTTT. This chain uses TRBV28 with TRBJ1-1; a possible D gene is TRBD1 (6 bases). The CDR3 is 15 amino acids. Germline assignment: CDR1 MDHEN and CDR2 SYDVKM. The V and J ends lost 4 bases and 4 bases respectively, with 16 bases between them.

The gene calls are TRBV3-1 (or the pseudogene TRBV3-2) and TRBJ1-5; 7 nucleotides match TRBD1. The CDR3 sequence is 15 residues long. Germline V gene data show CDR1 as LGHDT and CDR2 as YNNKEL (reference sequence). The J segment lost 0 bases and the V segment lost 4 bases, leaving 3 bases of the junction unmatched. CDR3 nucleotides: TGTGCCAGCAGCCCTCGGACAGGTAGCAATCAGCCCCAGCATTTT. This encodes CASSPRTGSNQPQHF.

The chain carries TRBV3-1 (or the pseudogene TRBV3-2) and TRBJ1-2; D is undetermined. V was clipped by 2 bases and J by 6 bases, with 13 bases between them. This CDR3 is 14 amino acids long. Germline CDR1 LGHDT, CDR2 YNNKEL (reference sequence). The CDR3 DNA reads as TGTGCCAGCAGCCAACGATATGGCTTCGATGGCTACACCTTC. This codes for CASSQRYGFDGYTF.

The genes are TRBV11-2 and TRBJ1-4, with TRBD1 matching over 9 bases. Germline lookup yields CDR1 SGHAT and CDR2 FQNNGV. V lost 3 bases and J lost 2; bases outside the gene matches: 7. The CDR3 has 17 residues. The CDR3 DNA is TGTGCCAGCAGCTTCCGTACAGGGGGCGCGACTAATGAAAAACTGTTTTTT. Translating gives CASSFRTGGATNEKLFF.

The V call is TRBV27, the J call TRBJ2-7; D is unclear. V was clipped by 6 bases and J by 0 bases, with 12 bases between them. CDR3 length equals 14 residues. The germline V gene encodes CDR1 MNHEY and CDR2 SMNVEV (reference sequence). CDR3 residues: CASSPRQASYEQYF. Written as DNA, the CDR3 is TGTGCCAGCAGCCCCAGGCAGGCCTCCTACGAGCAGTACTTC.

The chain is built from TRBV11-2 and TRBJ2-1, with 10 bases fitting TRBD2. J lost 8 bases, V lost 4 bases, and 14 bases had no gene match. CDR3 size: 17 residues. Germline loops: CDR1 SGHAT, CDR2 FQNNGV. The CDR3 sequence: CASSSLLAGGTGDEQFF. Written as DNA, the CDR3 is TGTGCCAGCAGCTCCCTCTTAGCGGGAGGAACCGGCGATGAGCAGTTCTTC.